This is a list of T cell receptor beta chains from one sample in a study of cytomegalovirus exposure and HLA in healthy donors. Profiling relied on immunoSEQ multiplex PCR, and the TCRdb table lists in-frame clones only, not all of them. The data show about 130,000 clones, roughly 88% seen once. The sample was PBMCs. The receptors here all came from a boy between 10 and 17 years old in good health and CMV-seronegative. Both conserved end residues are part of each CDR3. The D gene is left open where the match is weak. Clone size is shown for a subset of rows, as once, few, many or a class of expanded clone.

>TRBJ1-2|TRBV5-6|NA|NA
CASSLDAGGDYGYTF
TGTGCCAGCAGCTTGGATGCGGGGGGCGACTATGGCTACACCTTC
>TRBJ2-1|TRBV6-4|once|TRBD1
CASSPRDRGSGEQFF
TGTGCCAGCAGTCCGCGGGACAGGGGGTCTGGGGAGCAGTTCTTC
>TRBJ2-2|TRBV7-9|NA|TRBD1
CASSFNRGTGELFF
TGTGCCAGCAGTTTCAACAGGGGAACCGGGGAGCTGTTTTTT
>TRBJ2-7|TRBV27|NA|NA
CASGGSGALYEQYF
TGTGCCAGCGGGGGGAGTGGGGCGTTATACGAGCAGTACTTC
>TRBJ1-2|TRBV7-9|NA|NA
CASTLGGNYGYTF
TGTGCCAGCACGTTAGGGGGTAACTATGGCTACACCTTC
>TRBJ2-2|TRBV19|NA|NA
CASSIFPTTGELFF
TGTGCCAGTAGTATCTTCCCCACAACCGGGGAGCTGTTTTTT
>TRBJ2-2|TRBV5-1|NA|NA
CASSLARGDAGELFF
TGCGCCAGCAGCTTGGCTAGGGGCGATGCCGGGGAGCTGTTTTTT
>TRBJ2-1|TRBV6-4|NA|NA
CYSYNEQFF
TGTTATTCCTACAATGAGCAGTTCTTC
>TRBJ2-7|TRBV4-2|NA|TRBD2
CASSRRLAGSGEQYF
TGTGCCAGCAGCCGGCGGCTAGCGGGATCAGGTGAGCAGTACTTC
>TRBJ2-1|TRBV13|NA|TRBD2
CASSPWGSGSGSNEQFF
TGTGCCAGCAGCCCTTGGGGTAGCGGAAGCGGGAGCAATGAGCAGTTCTTC
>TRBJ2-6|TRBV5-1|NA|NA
CASSFVSSGANVLTF
TGCGCCAGCAGCTTTGTCAGCTCTGGGGCCAACGTCCTGACTTTC
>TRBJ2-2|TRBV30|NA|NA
CAYKRNTGELFF
TGTGCCTACAAACGAAACACCGGGGAGCTGTTTTTT
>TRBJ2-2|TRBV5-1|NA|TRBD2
CASSIGTSGTGELFF
TGCGCCAGCAGCATCGGGACTAGCGGGACCGGGGAGCTGTTTTTT
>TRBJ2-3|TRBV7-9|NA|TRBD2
CASSQSSGGRTDTQYF
TGTGCCAGCAGCCAAAGTAGCGGGGGACGCACAGATACGCAGTATTTT
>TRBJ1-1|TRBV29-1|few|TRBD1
CSVDRVLNTEAFF
TGCAGCGTCGACAGGGTTTTGAACACTGAAGCTTTCTTT
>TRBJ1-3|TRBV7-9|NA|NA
CASSPPTFRDGDTIYF
TGTGCCAGCAGCCCTCCCACTTTCCGAGACGGAGACACCATATATTTT
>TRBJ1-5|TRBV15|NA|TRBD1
CATSRYEGTGKEPQHF
TGTGCCACCAGCAGATATGAAGGGACAGGGAAGGAGCCCCAGCATTTT
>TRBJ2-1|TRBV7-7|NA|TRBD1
CASSLGPGGNEQFF
TGTGCCAGCAGCTTAGGCCCAGGGGGCAATGAGCAGTTCTTC
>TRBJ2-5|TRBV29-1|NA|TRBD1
CSVEHGERGQEYF
TGCAGCGTTGAACATGGGGAGAGGGGACAGGAGTACTTC